The sequence of this T cell receptor beta chain was determined in a study of T cells in Graves' hyperthyroidism and ophthalmopathy. About the study: Before any treatment, at initial diagnosis, peripheral blood was collected.

It was RNA transcripts that yielded the amplified TCR beta CDR3 regions. Using the HTBI primer set, a first-round RT-PCR was run on the TCR CDR3. TCRdb re-called the multiplex PCR reads through MiXCR, storing one row per CDR3 protein. The sample has about 480,000 distinct CDR3 sequences, around a quarter seen once. Trimming removed 2 bases from V and 5 bases from J, with 15 bases in between. This CDR3 region has 14 residues. Germline V CDR1 and CDR2: GTSNPN, SVGIG (reference sequence). This clonotype has ten or more counts. This clonotype was obtained from a woman aged 25 to 39 with Graves' ophthalmopathy. Source material: blood. The V and J genes are TRBV30 and TRBJ1-1, with D unclear. CDR3 in DNA: TGTGCCTGGAGTACTCCAGGAGAAGGGACTGAAGCTTTCTTT. Protein sequence: CAWSTPGEGTEAFF.